Below, 22 T cell receptor beta chains from the same sample are listed, as sequenced in a study of blood T cell repertoires in COVID-19. The assay was immunoSEQ multiplex PCR, and TCRdb's table has in-frame clones only and misses some. The table shows 80,000 to 95,000 clones, with approximately 80% occurring only once. The sample taken for sequencing was peripheral blood. The source is a woman older than 75 with active or convalescent COVID-19.

The chain couples TRBV5-4 to TRBJ2-3; 8 bases match TRBD2. CDR1 is SGHNT, CDR2 YYREEE, per germline (reference sequence). The CDR3 is made up of 15 amino acids. Trimming cost V 4 bases and J 4 bases; bases outside gene matches: 8. CDR3 in amino acids: CASSPPGGVADTQYF. For the CDR3, the DNA is TGTGCCAGCAGCCCGCCCGGGGGGGTCGCAGATACGCAGTATTTT.

This clone was seen a single time. The J gene is TRBJ2-1, the V gene TRBV11-2, with unresolved D. CDR1 and CDR2 from the germline V gene are SGHAT and FQNNGV. Trimming cost V 4 bases and J 5 bases, with 9 bases left between them. The CDR3 is 13 amino acids. CDR3 in amino acids: CASSSFSHNEQFF. CDR3 coding DNA: TGTGCCAGCAGCTCGTTCTCTCACAATGAGCAGTTCTTC.

The rearrangement joins TRBV28 to TRBJ1-1; D may be TRBD1 (6 bases). The CDR3 runs 14 residues. V was cut by 6 bases and J by 2 bases, with 13 bases left in between. Germline V gene lookup returns CDR1 MDHEN and CDR2 SYDVKM. CDR3 protein: CASRTGLVNTEAFF. The CDR3 bases are TGTGCCAGCAGAACAGGGTTAGTCAACACTGAAGCTTTCTTT.

The CDR3 coding sequence is TGCGCCAGCAGCATAGGACAGGTGAATGAGCAGTTCTTC. Translating gives CASSIGQVNEQFF. The chain couples TRBV5-1 to TRBJ2-1, with 7 positions matching TRBD1. Germline values: CDR1 SGHRS, CDR2 YFSETQ. V was clipped by 4 bases and J by 7 bases; unmatched bases: 5. The CDR3 contains 13 residues.

In this sample, this clone turned up once. The chain combines TRBV7-2 with TRBJ1-1; D is possibly TRBD1 (6 bases). Germline V gives CDR1 SGHTA, CDR2 FQGNSA. CDR3 length equals 15 residues. V lost 5 bases to trimming and J lost 5 bases, with 18 bases between them. CDR3 residues: CASSTDRPMGTEAFF. In DNA form, the CDR3 reads TGTGCCAGCAGCACCGACAGGCCTATGGGAACTGAAGCTTTCTTT.

V usage is TRBV27 and J usage is TRBJ1-5, with 11 bases that match TRBD1. Unmatched junction bases numbered 10, after V lost 5 bases and J lost 1 base. Germline CDR1 and CDR2: MNHEY and SMNVEV (reference sequence). The CDR3 spans 18 residues. The CDR3 nucleotides read TGTGCCAGCAGTAGAAGGACAGGGGGCCAAGGAAGCAATCAGCCCCAGCATTTT. Protein product: CASSRRTGGQGSNQPQHF.

This chain links TRBV11-3 with TRBJ2-3; a weak D match, TRBD1 (6 bases). The V end was cut by 6 bases, the J end by 5 bases, with 21 bases between. Germline V gene data show CDR1 as SGHNT and CDR2 as YENEEA. The CDR3 has 16 residues. CDR3 nucleotide sequence: TGTGCCAGCAGTCAAACAGGCACAGGGTATCGAGATACGCAGTATTTT. It codes for CASSQTGTGYRDTQYF.

The chain recombines TRBV11-2 with TRBJ1-1; D perhaps matches TRBD1 (6 bases). The CDR3 loop spans 13 amino acids. The germline V and J ends were trimmed by 2 bases and 8 bases, with 12 bases remaining between them. The germline V gene encodes CDR1 SGHAT and CDR2 FQNNGV. Written as DNA, the CDR3 is TGTGCCAGCAGCTTACTAAGGGGGACCGAAGCTTTCTTT. Protein product: CASSLLRGTEAFF. Full variable domain (missing parts from reference TRBV11-2 and TRBJ1-1): EAGVAQSPRYKIIEKRQSVAFWCNPISGHATLYWYQQILGQGPKLLIQFQNNGVVDDSQLPKDRFSAERLKGVDSTLKIQPAKLEDSAVYLCASSLLRGTEAFFGQGTRLTVV.

The V gene is TRBV29-1, the J gene TRBJ2-1; 8 bases line up with TRBD2. The CDR3 sequence is 17 residues long. Germline-derived CDR1 and CDR2 are SQVTM and ANQGSEA. V shed 5 bases and J 2 bases; nucleotides not matched to a gene: 14. The CDR3, as DNA: TGCAGCGTTCCCCACCGCATAAGCGGGAGTGCCTACAATGAGCAGTTCTTC. This codes for CSVPHRISGSAYNEQFF.

This clone appeared a few times. The rearrangement uses TRBV19 and TRBJ2-2; 10 bases fit TRBD1. CDR3 length equals 15 residues. Germline lookup yields CDR1 LNHDA and CDR2 SQIVND (reference sequence). V lost 7 bases and J lost 4; bases outside the gene matches: 6. CDR3 loop: CASTPTGGFTGELFF. The CDR3 DNA reads as TGTGCCAGTACCCCGACAGGGGGCTTCACCGGGGAGCTGTTTTTT.

The rearrangement uses TRBV27 and TRBJ1-2; D remains ambiguous. V lost 5 bases, J lost 3 bases, and 13 bases lay in between. Germline lookup yields CDR1 MNHEY and CDR2 SMNVEV (reference sequence). This CDR3 spans 14 amino acids. The CDR3 loop is CASSLRSGYYGYTF. As DNA, the CDR3 is TGTGCCAGCAGTCTCCGATCGGGGTACTATGGCTACACCTTC.

The chain joins TRBV5-1 to TRBJ2-3, with TRBD1 matching 7 bases. Germline V gene lookup returns CDR1 SGHRS and CDR2 YFSETQ. V gave up 1 base and J gave up 0 bases; unmatched junction bases: 14. The CDR3 consists of 19 residues. CDR3 DNA sequence: TGCGCCAGCAGCTTGAGGGTAGCCTTGGGGACAGTAAGCACAGATACGCAGTATTTT. As protein: CASSLRVALGTVSTDTQYF.

CDR3 protein: CASSRRELGQPQHF. The CDR3 region has the DNA TGTGCCAGCAGTAGGAGGGAACTAGGTCAGCCCCAGCATTTT. This chain joins TRBV28 and TRBJ1-5; D gene ambiguous. This CDR3 comprises 14 residues. Germline-derived CDR1 and CDR2 are MDHEN and SYDVKM. V dropped 5 bases and J dropped 6 bases, with 14 bases sitting between them.

The genes are TRBV28 and TRBJ1-2; 9 bases line up with TRBD1. The CDR3 loop spans 13 amino acids. The germline V gene has CDR1 MDHEN and CDR2 SYDVKM. Trimming took 9 bases from V and 7 from J; bases not matched to a gene: 9. The CDR3 nucleotides read TGTGCCAGTCGTTTAACAGGGGGCTCTGGCTACACCTTC. Protein: CASRLTGGSGYTF.

The CDR3 region has the DNA TGTGCCACCAGCAGAGGGGGGGAGGGGCAGCCCCAGCATTTT. This translates into CATSRGGEGQPQHF. The chain recombines TRBV15 with TRBJ1-5; maybe TRBD1 (5 bases). The V gene's germline CDR1 is LNHNV and CDR2 YYDKDF (reference sequence). The CDR3 contains 14 residues. V gave up 1 base and J gave up 7 bases, with 11 bases separating them.

The chain recombines TRBV12-5 with TRBJ2-1; 11 bases are shared with TRBD2. From germline, CDR1 is LGHNT and CDR2 FRNRAP. This CDR3 has 17 amino acids. The junction had 8 bases not matched to a gene; V was cut back by 5 bases and J by 2 bases. CDR3 sequence reads: CASGLQIAGGPYNEQFF. CDR3 bases: TGTGCTAGTGGTCTTCAAATAGCGGGGGGGCCCTACAATGAGCAGTTCTTC.

The V call is TRBV5-6, the J call TRBJ1-1; D is possibly TRBD1 (5 bases). V lost 4 bases and J 2 bases, leaving 18 bases between the germline ends. Per germline, CDR1 SGHDT and CDR2 YYEEEE. The CDR3 is made up of 16 amino acids. The CDR3 DNA reads as TGTGCCAGCAGCATTCCCGGGGGTGGGGTAAACACTGAAGCTTTCTTT. This sequence encodes CASSIPGGGVNTEAFF.

The chain combines TRBV5-6 with TRBJ1-4; no reliable D call. Trimming cost V 0 bases and J 3 bases, with 9 bases left between them. CDR3 size: 15 residues. Germline-derived CDR1 and CDR2 are SGHDT and YYEEEE. CDR3 sequence (DNA): TGTGCCAGCAGCTTGGGGGCGACCCCTAATGAAAAACTGTTTTTT. Protein: CASSLGATPNEKLFF.

A note on this clone: Because the CDR3 is missing its conserved closing phenylalanine or tryptophan, this is likely a read error. The limits of the CDR3 on the DNA are not certain, so only TCRdb's listed CDR3 is given. The genes are TRBV5-8 and TRBJ1-4. Germline CDR1 and CDR2: SGHTS and YDEGEE. The CDR3 spans 11 amino acids, including both terminal residues. The CDR3 sequence is CASSAWGGVRL.

The sample holds one count of this clone. This chain uses TRBV3-1 (or the pseudogene TRBV3-2) with TRBJ1-5; D unclear. The CDR3 covers 14 residues. Trimming stripped 3 bases from V and 4 bases from J, with 10 bases between. CDR1 and CDR2 (germline): LGHDT, YNNKEL (reference sequence). CDR3 bases: TGTGCCAGCAGCCAGAATAAAGCAAATCAGCCCCAGCATTTT. Translating it yields CASSQNKANQPQHF.

This chain joins TRBV25-1 and TRBJ1-1, with 7 bases lining up with TRBD1. Germline V gene data show CDR1 as MGHDK and CDR2 as SYGVNS. With V trimmed by 2 bases and J by 11 bases, 8 bases remained unmatched. CDR3 length: 13 amino acids. For the CDR3, the DNA is TGTGCCAGCAGTGAACGATACAGGGGCCCGGCTTTCTTT. Protein: CASSERYRGPAFF.

The chain recombines TRBV7-9 with TRBJ2-1; TRBD2 aligns across 9 bases. With 5 bases clipped from V and 8 bases from J, the junction kept 7 bases outside the gene matches. Germline CDR1 SEHNR, CDR2 FQNEAQ (reference sequence). The CDR3 is made up of 14 amino acids. CDR3 DNA sequence: TGTGCCAGCAGCGAGGGACTAGCTCTCGATGAGCAGTTCTTC. It translates to CASSEGLALDEQFF.